This T cell receptor (beta chain) stems from a study of blood T cell repertoires in COVID-19. There are a few counts of this clone. Only in-frame clones appear in the TCRdb table, and some are missing; sequencing was by immunoSEQ multiplex PCR. The table lists 65,000 or so clones, about 88% of them singletons, with about 1.3% in the top ten. This CDR3 spans 13 amino acids. With V trimmed by 3 bases and J by 5 bases, 3 bases remained unmatched. Per germline, CDR1 SEHNR and CDR2 FQNEAQ (reference sequence). Source material: peripheral blood. The origin of this receptor is a man aged 55 to 70 with acute or convalescent COVID-19. The chain has TRBV7-9 and TRBJ1-1, with 7 bases matching TRBD1. The CDR3, as DNA: TGTGCCAGCAGCTTCCCAGGGGGAACTGAAGCTTTCTTT. Amino acids: CASSFPGGTEAFF.